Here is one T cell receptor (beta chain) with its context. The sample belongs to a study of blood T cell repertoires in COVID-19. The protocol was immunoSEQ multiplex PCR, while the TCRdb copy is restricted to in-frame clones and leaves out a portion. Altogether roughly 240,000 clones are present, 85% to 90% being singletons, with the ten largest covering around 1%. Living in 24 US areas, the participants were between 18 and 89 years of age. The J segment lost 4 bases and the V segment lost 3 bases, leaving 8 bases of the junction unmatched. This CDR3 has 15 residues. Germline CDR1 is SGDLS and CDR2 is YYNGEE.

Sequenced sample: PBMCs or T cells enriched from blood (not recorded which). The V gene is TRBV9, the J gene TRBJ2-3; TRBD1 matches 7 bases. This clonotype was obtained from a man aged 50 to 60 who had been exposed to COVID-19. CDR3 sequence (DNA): TGTGCCAGCAGCGCACTAGGACAGGTTGCAGATACGCAGTATTTT. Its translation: CASSALGQVADTQYF.